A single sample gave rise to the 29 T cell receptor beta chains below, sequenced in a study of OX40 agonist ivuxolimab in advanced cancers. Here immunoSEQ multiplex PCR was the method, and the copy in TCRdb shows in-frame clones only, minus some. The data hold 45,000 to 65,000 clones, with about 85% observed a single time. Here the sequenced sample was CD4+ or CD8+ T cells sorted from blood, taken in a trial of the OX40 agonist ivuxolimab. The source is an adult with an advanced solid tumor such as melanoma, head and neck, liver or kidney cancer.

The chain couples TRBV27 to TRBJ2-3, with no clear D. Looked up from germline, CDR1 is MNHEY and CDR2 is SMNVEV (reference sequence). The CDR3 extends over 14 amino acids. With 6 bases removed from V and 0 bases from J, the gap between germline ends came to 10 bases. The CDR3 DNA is TGTGCCAGCAGCGACACCTTAAGCACAGATACGCAGTATTTT. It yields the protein CASSDTLSTDTQYF.

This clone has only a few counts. The CDR3, as DNA: TGCGCCAGCAGCCAAGGTCTAGGCGACAGCTATGGCTACACCTTC. Protein sequence: CASSQGLGDSYGYTF. This chain uses TRBV4-1 with TRBJ1-2; a possible D gene is TRBD1 (5 bases). Germline CDR1 MGHRA, CDR2 YSYEKL. Trimming took off 1 base at V and 4 bases at J, with 13 bases between the two ends. CDR3 length: 15 residues.

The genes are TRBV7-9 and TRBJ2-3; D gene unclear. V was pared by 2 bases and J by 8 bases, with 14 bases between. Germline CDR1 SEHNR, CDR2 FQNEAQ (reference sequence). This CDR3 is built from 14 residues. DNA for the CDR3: TGTGCCAGCAGCTTATCGGAGAGCGCCTCTACGCAGTATTTT. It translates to CASSLSESASTQYF.

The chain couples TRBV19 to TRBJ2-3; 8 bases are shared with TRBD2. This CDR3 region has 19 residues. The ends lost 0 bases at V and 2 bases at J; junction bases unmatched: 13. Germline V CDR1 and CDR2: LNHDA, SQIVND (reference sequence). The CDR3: CASSIDPPGERGITDTQYF. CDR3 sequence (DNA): TGTGCCAGTAGTATAGATCCCCCCGGAGAGCGGGGGATCACAGATACGCAGTATTTT.

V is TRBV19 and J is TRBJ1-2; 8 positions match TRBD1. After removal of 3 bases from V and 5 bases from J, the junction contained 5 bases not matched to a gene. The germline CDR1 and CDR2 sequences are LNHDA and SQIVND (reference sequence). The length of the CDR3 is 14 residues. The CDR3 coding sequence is TGTGCCAGTAGTATGGGGACAGGAGCGTATGGCTACACCTTC. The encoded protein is CASSMGTGAYGYTF.

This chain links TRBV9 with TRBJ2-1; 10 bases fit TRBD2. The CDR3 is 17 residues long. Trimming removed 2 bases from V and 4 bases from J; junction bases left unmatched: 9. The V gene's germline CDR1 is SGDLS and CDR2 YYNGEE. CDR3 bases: TGTGCCAGCAGCGTTACGATAGCGGGGGGAGATTACAATGAGCAGTTCTTC. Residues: CASSVTIAGGDYNEQFF.

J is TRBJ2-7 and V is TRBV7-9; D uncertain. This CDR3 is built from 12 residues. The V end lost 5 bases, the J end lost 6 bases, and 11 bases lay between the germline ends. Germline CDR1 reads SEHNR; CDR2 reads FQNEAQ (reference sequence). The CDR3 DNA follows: TGTGCCAGCAGCACTGGTTCGGCCGAGCAGTACTTC. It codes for CASSTGSAEQYF. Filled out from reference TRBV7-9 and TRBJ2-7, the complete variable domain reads DTGVSQNPRHKITKRGQNVTFRCDPISEHNRLYWYRQTLGQGPEFLTYFQNEAQLEKSRLLSDRFSAERPKGSFSTLEIQRTEQGDSAMYLCASSTGSAEQYFGPGTRLTVT.

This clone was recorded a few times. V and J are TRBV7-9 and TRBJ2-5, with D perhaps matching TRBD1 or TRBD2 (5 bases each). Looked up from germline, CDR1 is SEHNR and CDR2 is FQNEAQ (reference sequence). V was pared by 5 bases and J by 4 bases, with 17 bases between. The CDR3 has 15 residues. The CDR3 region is CASSPGTVSGETQYF. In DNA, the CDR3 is TGTGCCAGCAGCCCCGGGACCGTCAGTGGAGAGACCCAGTACTTC.

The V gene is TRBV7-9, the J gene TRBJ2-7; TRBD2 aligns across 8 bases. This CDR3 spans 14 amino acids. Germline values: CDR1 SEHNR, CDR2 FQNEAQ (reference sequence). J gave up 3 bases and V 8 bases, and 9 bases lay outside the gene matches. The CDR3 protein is CASCSGVMSYEQYF. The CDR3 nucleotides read TGTGCCAGCTGTAGCGGGGTCATGAGCTACGAGCAGTACTTC. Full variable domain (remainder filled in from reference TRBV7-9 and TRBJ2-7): DTGVSQNPRHKITKRGQNVTFRCDPISEHNRLYWYRQTLGQGPEFLTYFQNEAQLEKSRLLSDRFSAERPKGSFSTLEIQRTEQGDSAMYLCASCSGVMSYEQYFGPGTRLTVT.

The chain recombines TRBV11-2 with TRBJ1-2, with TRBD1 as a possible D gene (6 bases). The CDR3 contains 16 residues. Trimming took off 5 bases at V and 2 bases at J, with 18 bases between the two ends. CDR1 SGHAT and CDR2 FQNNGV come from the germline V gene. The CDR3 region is CASSHYTSGGNYGYTF. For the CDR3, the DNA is TGTGCCAGCAGCCACTACACCTCGGGGGGCAACTATGGCTACACCTTC.

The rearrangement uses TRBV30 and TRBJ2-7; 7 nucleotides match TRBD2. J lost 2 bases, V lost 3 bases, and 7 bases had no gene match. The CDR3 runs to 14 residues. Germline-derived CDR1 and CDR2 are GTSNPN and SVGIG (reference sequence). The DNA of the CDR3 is TGTGCCTGGAGGGGAGGGGCAGGACCCTACGAGCAGTACTTC. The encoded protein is CAWRGGAGPYEQYF.

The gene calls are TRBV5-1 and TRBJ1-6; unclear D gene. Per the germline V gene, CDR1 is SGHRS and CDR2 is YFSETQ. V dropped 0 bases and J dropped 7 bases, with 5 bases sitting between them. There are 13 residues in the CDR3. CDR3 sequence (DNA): TGCGCCAGCAGCTTGGCTCTCAATTCACCCCTCCACTTT. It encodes CASSLALNSPLHF.

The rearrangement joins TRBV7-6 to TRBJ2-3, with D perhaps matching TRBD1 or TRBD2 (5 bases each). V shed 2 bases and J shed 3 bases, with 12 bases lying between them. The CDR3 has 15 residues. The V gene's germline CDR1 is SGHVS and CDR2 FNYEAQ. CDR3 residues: CASSLTGLGTDTQYF. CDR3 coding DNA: TGTGCCAGCAGCTTAACGGGGCTAGGGACAGATACGCAGTATTTT.

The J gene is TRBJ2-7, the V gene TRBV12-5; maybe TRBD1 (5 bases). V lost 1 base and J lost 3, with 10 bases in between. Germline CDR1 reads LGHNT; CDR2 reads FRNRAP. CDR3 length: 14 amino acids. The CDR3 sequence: CASGLAGSGYEQYF. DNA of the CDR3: TGTGCTAGTGGTTTGGCAGGGTCAGGCTACGAGCAGTACTTC.

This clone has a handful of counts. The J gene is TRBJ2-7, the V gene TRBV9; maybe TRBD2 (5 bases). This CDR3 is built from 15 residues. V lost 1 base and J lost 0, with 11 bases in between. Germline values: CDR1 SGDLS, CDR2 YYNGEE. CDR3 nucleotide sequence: TGTGCCAGCAGCGTATCGAGCGGAAGCTCCTACGAGCAGTACTTC. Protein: CASSVSSGSSYEQYF.

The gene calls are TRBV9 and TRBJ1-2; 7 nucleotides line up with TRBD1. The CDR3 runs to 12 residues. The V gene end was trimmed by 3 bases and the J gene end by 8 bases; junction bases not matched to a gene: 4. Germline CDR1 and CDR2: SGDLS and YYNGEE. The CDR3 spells CASSGDRAGYTF. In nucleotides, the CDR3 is TGTGCCAGCAGCGGGGACAGAGCGGGCTACACCTTC. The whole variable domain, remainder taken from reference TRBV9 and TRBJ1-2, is DSGVTQTPKHLITATGQRVTLRCSPRSGDLSVYWYQQSLDQGLQFLIQYYNGEERAKGNILERFSAQQFPDLHSELNLSSLELGDSALYFCASSGDRAGYTFGSGTRLTVV.

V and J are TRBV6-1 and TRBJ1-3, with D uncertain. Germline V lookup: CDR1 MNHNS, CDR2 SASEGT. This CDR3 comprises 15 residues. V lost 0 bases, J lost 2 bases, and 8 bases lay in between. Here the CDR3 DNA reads TGTGCCAGCAGTGAAGCTACGGGCCCTGGAAACACCATATATTTT. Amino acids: CASSEATGPGNTIYF.

CDR3 loop: CATSGYLVGGDTQYF. The CDR3 DNA is TGCGCCACCTCAGGGTATCTAGTAGGGGGAGATACGCAGTATTTT. The chain is built from TRBV5-1 and TRBJ2-3; weak D call: TRBD1 (6 bases). The CDR3 totals 15 residues. Germline V lookup: CDR1 SGHRS, CDR2 YFSETQ. The V end lost 9 bases, the J end lost 5 bases, and 22 bases lay between the germline ends.

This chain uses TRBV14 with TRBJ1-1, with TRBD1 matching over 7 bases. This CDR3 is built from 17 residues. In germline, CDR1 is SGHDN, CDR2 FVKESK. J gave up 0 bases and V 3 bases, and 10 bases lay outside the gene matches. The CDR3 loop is CASSHQDYRGLNTEAFF. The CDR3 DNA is TGTGCCAGCAGCCATCAAGACTACAGGGGCCTGAACACTGAAGCTTTCTTT.

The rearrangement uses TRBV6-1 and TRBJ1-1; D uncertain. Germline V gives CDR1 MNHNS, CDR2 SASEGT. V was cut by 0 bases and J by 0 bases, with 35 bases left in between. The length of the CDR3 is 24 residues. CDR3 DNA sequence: TGTGCCAGCAGTGAAGCCTCTATTGTGTCGGGGATTGGGCAGCGAGACCGCATGAACACTGAAGCTTTCTTT. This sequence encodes CASSEASIVSGIGQRDRMNTEAFF.

CDR3 sequence: CASSIDRFYGYTF. CDR3 bases: TGTGCCAGTAGTATAGACAGGTTCTATGGCTACACCTTC. The chain carries TRBV19 and TRBJ1-2, with D hard to call. Trimming took 0 bases from V and 4 from J, leaving 6 bases between them. Germline-derived CDR1 and CDR2 are LNHDA and SQIVND (reference sequence). CDR3 size: 13 residues.

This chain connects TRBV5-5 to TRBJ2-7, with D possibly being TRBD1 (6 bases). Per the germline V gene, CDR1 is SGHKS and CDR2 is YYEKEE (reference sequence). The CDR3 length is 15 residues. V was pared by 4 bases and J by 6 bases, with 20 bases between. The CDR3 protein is CASSQDGGSRGEQYF. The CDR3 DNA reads TGTGCCAGCAGCCAAGATGGGGGCTCTCGGGGCGAGCAGTACTTC.

The CDR3 protein is CASSFGGSGNQPQHF. The DNA for the CDR3 is TGTGCCAGCAGTTTCGGGGGCTCGGGCAATCAGCCCCAGCATTTT. The chain employs TRBV27 and TRBJ1-5, with D possibly matching TRBD1 (6 bases). The V end was cut by 3 bases, the J end by 2 bases, with 11 bases between. The germline CDR1 and CDR2 sequences are MNHEY and SMNVEV (reference sequence). The CDR3 has 15 residues.

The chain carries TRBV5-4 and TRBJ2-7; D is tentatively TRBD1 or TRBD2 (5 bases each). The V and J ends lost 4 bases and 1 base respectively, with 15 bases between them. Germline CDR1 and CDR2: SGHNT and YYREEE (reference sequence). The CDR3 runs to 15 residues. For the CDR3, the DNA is TGTGCCAGCAGCCACCCTGGGGGATCGTCCTACGAGCAGTACTTC. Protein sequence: CASSHPGGSSYEQYF. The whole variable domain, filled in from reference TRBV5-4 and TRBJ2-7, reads ETGVTQSPTHLIKTRGQQVTLRCSSQSGHNTVSWYQQALGQGPQFIFQYYREEENGRGNFPPRFSGLQFPNYSSELNVNALELDDSALYLCASSHPGGSSYEQYFGPGTRLTVT.

As DNA, the CDR3 is TGTGCCAGCAGCCCCCTCTGGGCAATACGTAATGAAAAACTGTTTTTT. Translating it yields CASSPLWAIRNEKLFF. The chain carries TRBV7-6 and TRBJ1-4, with D unclear. This CDR3 has 16 amino acids. CDR1 and CDR2 from the germline V gene are SGHVS and FNYEAQ. The V end was cut by 5 bases, the J end by 4 bases, with 17 bases between.

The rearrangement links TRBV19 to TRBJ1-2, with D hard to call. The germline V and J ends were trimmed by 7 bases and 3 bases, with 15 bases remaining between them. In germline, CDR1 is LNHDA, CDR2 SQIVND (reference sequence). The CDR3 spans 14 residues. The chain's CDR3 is CASIGQEGYYGYTF. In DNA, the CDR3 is TGTGCCAGTATCGGGCAGGAGGGTTACTATGGCTACACCTTC.

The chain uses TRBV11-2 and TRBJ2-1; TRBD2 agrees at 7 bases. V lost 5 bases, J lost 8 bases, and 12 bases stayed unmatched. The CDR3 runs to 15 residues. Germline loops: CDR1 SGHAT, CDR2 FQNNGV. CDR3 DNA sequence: TGTGCCAGCAGCCCTACTAGCGTTTCCTCAGATGAGCAGTTCTTC. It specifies CASSPTSVSSDEQFF.

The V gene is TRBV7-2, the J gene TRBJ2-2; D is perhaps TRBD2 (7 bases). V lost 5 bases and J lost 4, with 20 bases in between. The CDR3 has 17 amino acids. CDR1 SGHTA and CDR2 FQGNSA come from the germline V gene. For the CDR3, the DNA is TGTGCCAGCAGCCTAATAGGGGGGGGCGCTGGCACCGGGGAGCTGTTTTTT. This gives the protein CASSLIGGGAGTGELFF. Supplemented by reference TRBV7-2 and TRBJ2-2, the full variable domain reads GAGVSQSPSNKVTEKGKDVELRCDPISGHTALYWYRQSLGQGLEFLIYFQGNSAPDKSGLPSDRFSAERTGGSVSTLTIQRTQQEDSAVYLCASSLIGGGAGTGELFFGEGSRLTVL.

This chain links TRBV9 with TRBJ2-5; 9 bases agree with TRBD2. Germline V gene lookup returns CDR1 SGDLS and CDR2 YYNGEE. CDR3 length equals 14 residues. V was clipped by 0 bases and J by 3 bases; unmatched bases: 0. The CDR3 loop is CASSVVAGEETQYF. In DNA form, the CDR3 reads TGTGCCAGCAGCGTAGTAGCGGGGGAAGAGACCCAGTACTTC.